The rows below give T cell receptor beta chains drawn from one sample of a study of CD4+ T cells in melanoma. Assay used: immunoSEQ multiplex PCR; TCRdb lists only in-frame clones, some missing. The data contain around 100,000 clones, 80% to 95% of them singletons. The sequenced material came from peripheral blood. The source is a human donor with melanoma. The CDR3 runs from the conserved cysteine through the conserved F or W. A D gene is named only where the DNA matches it firmly. Size values are once, few and many counts, or a class for expanded clones, and some rows have none.

clone_size	v_call	d_call	j_call	cdr3_aa	cdr3_nt
.	TRBV5-1	.	TRBJ2-3	CASSLGREPDFTPPDTQYF	TGCGCCAGCAGCTTGGGCAGGGAGCCCGACTTTACACCACCAGATACGCAGTATTTT
.	TRBV5-1	.	TRBJ1-1	CASSLSGGLSTEAFF	TGCGCCAGCAGCTTGTCGGGGGGCCTTAGCACTGAAGCTTTCTTT
.	TRBV10-3	.	TRBJ2-2	CAISDPGTPLSGELFF	TGTGCCATCAGTGACCCCGGGACTCCACTATCGGGGGAGCTGTTTTTT
.	TRBV7-2	.	TRBJ2-3	CATSVKWGTDTQYF	TGTGCCACTAGCGTCAAGTGGGGAACAGATACGCAGTATTTT
.	TRBV6-1	.	TRBJ2-5	CASSPRIDWGETQYF	TGTGCCAGCAGCCCGAGGATCGACTGGGGGGAGACCCAGTACTTC
.	TRBV25-1	.	TRBJ2-7	CASSEAYEQYF	TGTGCCAGCAGTGAAGCGTACGAGCAGTACTTC
.	TRBV7-2	TRBD1	TRBJ2-5	CASSSDRDRGETQYF	TGTGCCAGCAGCTCAGACCGGGACAGGGGAGAGACCCAGTACTTC
.	TRBV4-1	.	TRBJ1-2	CASSQDPPLRFDYGYTF	TGCGCCAGCAGCCAAGACCCGCCGTTAAGGTTTGACTATGGCTACACCTTC
.	TRBV28	.	TRBJ1-1	CASSLKSVNTEAFF	TGTGCCAGCAGTTTAAAAAGTGTGAACACTGAAGCTTTCTTT
.	TRBV28	.	TRBJ2-3	CASPPAAKPREFTQYF	TGTGCCAGCCCGCCGGCGGCCAAACCGCGGGAATTTACGCAGTATTTT
.	TRBV18	.	TRBJ2-1	CASSPPVRRFEQFF	TGTGCCAGCTCACCACCTGTCAGGCGGTTCGAGCAGTTCTTC
.	TRBV28	.	TRBJ2-7	CASSLTVAASPYEQYF	TGTGCCAGCAGTTTAACGGTGGCAGCCTCCCCCTACGAGCAGTACTTC
.	TRBV9	TRBD1	TRBJ1-2	CASSATGALDGYTF	TGTGCCAGCAGCGCGACAGGGGCCCTGGATGGCTACACCTTC
once	TRBV19	TRBD1	TRBJ1-1	CASSIEQGATEAFF	TGTGCCAGTAGTATTGAGCAGGGGGCCACTGAAGCTTTCTTT
.	TRBV9	.	TRBJ1-4	CASSVRGLGQGDEKLFF	TGTGCCAGCAGCGTAAGAGGGCTTGGGCAGGGAGATGAAAAACTGTTTTTT
.	TRBV7-6	TRBD1	TRBJ1-1	CASTNPPGQGNTEAFF	TGTGCCAGCACCAACCCCCCCGGACAGGGGAACACTGAAGCTTTCTTT
.	TRBV10-3	.	TRBJ1-2	CAISESGGVVGYTF	TGTGCCATCAGTGAGTCTGGGGGGGTCGTCGGCTACACCTTC
few	TRBV2	TRBD2	TRBJ2-7	CASKRVGSGGIAHEQYF	TGTGCCAGCAAGAGGGTGGGAAGCGGGGGTATTGCCCACGAGCAGTACTTC
.	TRBV7-9	TRBD1	TRBJ2-7	CASSRDRGHHEQYF	TGTGCCAGCAGTCGCGACAGGGGGCACCACGAGCAGTACTTC
.	TRBV28	.	TRBJ2-7	CASSLVASFSYEQYF	TGTGCCAGCAGTTTAGTGGCTAGCTTCTCCTACGAGCAGTACTTC
.	TRBV7-6	TRBD1	TRBJ2-5	CASSFAYRGSQETQYF	TGTGCCAGCAGCTTCGCATACAGGGGGTCACAAGAGACCCAGTACTTC
.	TRBV7-9	.	TRBJ2-6	CASSLLAFGANVLTF	TGTGCCAGCAGCTTATTGGCATTTGGGGCCAACGTCCTGACTTTC
.	TRBV9	.	TRBJ1-6	CASSDENSPLHF	TGTGCCAGCAGCGACGAGAATTCACCCCTCCACTTT
.	TRBV9	.	TRBJ1-6	CASSVGSDMSYNSPLHF	TGTGCCAGCAGCGTAGGCTCAGACATGTCCTATAATTCACCCCTCCACTTT
.	TRBV9	TRBD2	TRBJ2-2	CASLAGTGELFF	TGTGCCAGCCTAGCGGGCACCGGGGAGCTGTTTTTT
.	TRBV7-3	.	TRBJ2-2	CASSSSGTGELFF	TGTGCCAGCAGCTCCTCAGGGACCGGGGAGCTGTTTTTT
.	TRBV5-1	TRBD2	TRBJ2-3	CASSNSGRTGFTDTQYF	TGCGCCAGCAGCAATAGCGGGAGAACTGGTTTTACAGATACGCAGTATTTT
.	TRBV27	.	TRBJ2-7	CASSLKYEQYF	TGTGCCAGCAGTTTAAAATACGAGCAGTACTTC
.	TRBV9	.	TRBJ1-6	CASSVTDTSYNSPLHF	TGTGCCAGCAGCGTAACAGACACCTCCTATAATTCACCCCTCCACTTT
.	TRBV19	.	TRBJ1-5	CASSRTLQGNQPQHF	TGTGCCAGTAGTCGAACCCTTCAGGGGAATCAGCCCCAGCATTTT
.	TRBV27	TRBD2	TRBJ2-5	CASSAWTSGSHETQYF	TGTGCCAGCAGTGCCTGGACTAGCGGGAGCCACGAGACCCAGTACTTC
.	TRBV4-1	.	TRBJ1-1	CASTSPGRSNTEAFF	TGCGCCAGCACCTCTCCAGGCAGATCGAACACTGAAGCTTTCTTT
once	TRBV28	.	TRBJ2-1	CASLRLGQYNEQFF	TGTGCCAGCTTGCGGTTGGGGCAATACAATGAGCAGTTCTTC
once	TRBV25-1	.	TRBJ2-7	CASRPPGAYEQYF	TGTGCCAGCCGGCCCCCGGGGGCCTACGAGCAGTACTTC
.	TRBV7-2	.	TRBJ1-1	CASSLTENTEAFF	TGTGCCAGCAGCTTAACGGAGAACACTGAAGCTTTCTTT
.	TRBV10-3	.	TRBJ2-7	CAISDRSYEQYF	TGTGCCATCAGCGACAGATCCTACGAGCAGTACTTC
.	TRBV6-1	.	TRBJ2-7	CASSVPGTPYEQYF	TGTGCCAGCAGTGTGCCGGGGACACCGTACGAGCAGTACTTC
.	TRBV13	TRBD1	TRBJ1-2	CASSRGQDYGYTF	TGTGCCAGCAGCAGGGGACAGGACTATGGCTACACCTTC
.	TRBV28	TRBD1	TRBJ2-7	CASRGQGPVYEQYF	TGTGCCAGCAGGGGACAGGGGCCTGTCTACGAGCAGTACTTC
.	TRBV4-1	.	TRBJ2-3	CASSQPPAGWGTDTQYF	TGCGCCAGCAGCCAACCCCCCGCGGGGTGGGGTACAGATACGCAGTATTTT
.	TRBV7-2	TRBD1	TRBJ1-2	CASSVGQGPAGGYTF	TGTGCCAGCAGCGTGGGACAGGGGCCGGCGGGCGGCTACACCTTC
once	TRBV7-3	.	TRBJ2-2	CASSLINGELFF	TGTGCCAGCAGCCTCATTAACGGGGAGCTGTTTTTT
.	TRBV28	.	TRBJ2-3	CASRFLDTQYF	TGTGCCAGCAGGTTCTTAGATACGCAGTATTTT
.	TRBV5-1	.	TRBJ1-1	CASSLDSVRDTEAFF	TGCGCCAGCAGCTTAGACTCCGTAAGGGACACTGAAGCTTTCTTT
.	TRBV6-6	.	TRBJ2-3	CATTTRSGTDTQYF	TGTGCCACCACCACCCGCTCGGGCACAGATACGCAGTATTTT
.	TRBV27	.	TRBJ1-5	CASSSGRGGSNQPQHF	TGTGCCAGCAGTTCAGGACGGGGAGGAAGCAATCAGCCCCAGCATTTT
.	TRBV27	.	TRBJ1-1	CASRITGNTEAFF	TGTGCCAGCAGAATTACAGGGAACACTGAAGCTTTCTTT
once	TRBV7-3	.	TRBJ1-1	CASSVGPHTEAFF	TGTGCCAGCAGCGTGGGACCGCACACTGAAGCTTTCTTT
.	TRBV6-5	TRBD1	TRBJ1-3	CASSRGQDGNTIYF	TGTGCCAGCAGTCGCGGACAGGATGGAAACACCATATATTTT
.	TRBV4-3	TRBD2	TRBJ2-1	CASSHGGSSYNEQFF	TGCGCCAGCAGCCATGGCGGGAGCTCGTACAATGAGCAGTTCTTC
.	TRBV11-1	TRBD1	TRBJ2-1	CASTDRGQDNEQFF	TGTGCCAGCACCGACAGGGGGCAGGACAATGAGCAGTTCTTC
.	TRBV7-6	.	TRBJ1-3	CASSPGAGGNTIYF	TGTGCCAGCAGCCCCGGAGCAGGAGGAAACACCATATATTTT
.	TRBV11-2	TRBD2	TRBJ2-5	CASSRLAGGLQETQYF	TGTGCCAGCAGTAGACTAGCGGGAGGCCTCCAAGAGACCCAGTACTTC
.	TRBV2	.	TRBJ2-7	CASKQEIGVEQYF	TGTGCCAGCAAGCAGGAGATCGGGGTCGAGCAGTACTTC
.	TRBV7-3	TRBD2	TRBJ2-1	CASSPSGTSGRDEQFF	TGTGCCAGCAGCCCATCCGGGACTAGCGGGAGAGATGAGCAGTTCTTC
.	TRBV7-2	.	TRBJ2-7	CASSLSGTLSYEQYF	TGTGCCAGCAGCCTCTCCGGGACTCTCTCCTACGAGCAGTACTTC
.	TRBV6-5	TRBD2	TRBJ2-7	CASSLAGDSYEQYF	TGTGCCAGCAGCTTAGCGGGGGACTCCTACGAGCAGTACTTC
few	TRBV18	.	TRBJ1-5	CASSPLGGNQPQHF	TGTGCCAGCTCACCATTGGGAGGGAATCAGCCCCAGCATTTT
.	TRBV2	TRBD1	TRBJ2-3	CASSRDRSTDTQYF	TGTGCCAGCTCCCGGGACAGAAGCACAGATACGCAGTATTTT
.	TRBV7-2	.	TRBJ2-5	CASSFRETQYF	TGTGCCAGCAGCTTTAGGGAGACCCAGTACTTC